The 9 T cell receptor beta chains below come from one sample, sequenced in a study of T cell repertoires in cytomegalovirus infection. From the reads, TCRdb called clonotypes with MiXCR, one entry per CDR3 protein. In the table there are about 250,000 distinct CDR3 sequences, approximately 7% of which are singletons. Sequenced input: PBMCs. These receptors all stem from a human donor in good health (CMV status not recorded). Some clones in this sample may be carry-over from other donors' samples.

This clonotype was observed at least ten times. The V and J genes are TRBV5-1 and TRBJ2-4, with 10 bases aligning to TRBD2. The CDR3 has 18 amino acids. Losses at the gene ends were 4 bases for V and 0 bases for J; bases not matched to a gene: 10. Germline V gene data show CDR1 as SGHRS and CDR2 as YFSETQ. CDR3 amino acids: CASSPGASGGLAKNIQYF. The CDR3 bases are TGCGCCAGCAGCCCTGGGGCTAGCGGGGGCCTAGCCAAAAACATTCAGTACTTC. Based on the CDR3 plus reference TRBV5-1 and TRBJ2-4, the full variable domain is KAGVTQTPRYLIKTRGQQVTLSCSPISGHRSVSWYQQTPGQGLQFLFEYFSETQRNKGNFPGRFSGRQFSNSRSEMNVSTLELGDSALYLCASSPGASGGLAKNIQYFGAGTRLSVL.

The rearrangement uses TRBV7-8 and TRBJ2-3, with 10 bases matching TRBD2. V trimming: 4 bases; J trimming: 8 bases; junction bases outside the gene matches: 9. CDR3 length equals 15 residues. Germline-derived CDR1 and CDR2 are SGHVS and FQNEAQ. The CDR3 nucleotides are TGTGCCAGCAGCTCGTTGCCTAGCGGGGGAGGTACGCAGTATTTT. Protein sequence: CASSSLPSGGGTQYF.

This clonotype was picked up many times. The CDR3 region has the DNA TGTGCCAGCAGTTACGGCAGCACTAACTATGGCTACACCTTC. Its protein is CASSYGSTNYGYTF. This chain joins TRBV6-5 and TRBJ1-2, with D unclear. Between the trimmed V and J ends, which lost 2 bases and 0 bases, there was a span of 7 bases. CDR3 length equals 14 residues. The germline CDR1 and CDR2 sequences are MNHEY and SVGAGI.

V and J are TRBV6-2 or TRBV6-3 and TRBJ1-5, with D perhaps matching TRBD1 (6 bases). Germline CDR1 reads MNHEY; CDR2 reads SVGEGT. The CDR3 length is 15 residues. V was cut by 6 bases and J by 0 bases, with 12 bases left in between. CDR3 sequence reads: CASSTGSYSNQPQHF. CDR3 in DNA: TGTGCCAGCAGCACAGGGAGCTATAGCAATCAGCCCCAGCATTTT.

This clonotype was observed many times. This chain uses TRBV7-9 with TRBJ1-4; 10 nucleotides match TRBD1. From germline, CDR1 is SEHNR and CDR2 FQNEAQ (reference sequence). The V gene end was trimmed by 4 bases and the J gene end by 10 bases; junction bases not matched to a gene: 9. The CDR3 is 15 residues long. As DNA, the CDR3 is TGTGCCAGCAGCTCGCCCGACAGGGGGCGGAGAAAACTGTTTTTT. This gives the protein CASSSPDRGRRKLFF. Variable domain in full (rest from reference TRBV7-9 and TRBJ1-4): DTGVSQNPRHKITKRGQNVTFRCDPISEHNRLYWYRQTLGQGPEFLTYFQNEAQLEKSRLLSDRFSAERPKGSFSTLEIQRTEQGDSAMYLCASSSPDRGRRKLFFGSGTQLSVL.

This clonotype was observed at least ten times. The chain has TRBV11-3 and TRBJ2-5; weak D call: TRBD1 (5 bases). Germline CDR1 SGHNT, CDR2 YENEEA. Trimming removed 1 base from V and 3 bases from J, with 12 bases in between. This CDR3 has 15 amino acids. CDR3 bases: TGTGCCAGCAGCTTAGGAGACAGCCGCGAAGAGACCCAGTACTTC. Translating gives CASSLGDSREETQYF.

This clonotype was found many times. This chain links TRBV6-1 with TRBJ1-5, with D perhaps TRBD1 (5 bases). The CDR3 sequence is 15 residues long. Trimming pared 4 bases from V and 2 bases from J, leaving 12 bases between. Germline loops: CDR1 MNHNS, CDR2 SASEGT. CDR3 sequence (DNA): TGTGCCAGCAGTGCCAGGGAAGGGGGCAATCAGCCCCAGCATTTT. As protein: CASSAREGGNQPQHF.

This clonotype showed up many times. The rearrangement uses TRBV20-1 and TRBJ2-7; the match to TRBD2 covers 10 bases. The CDR3 has 13 residues. Germline V gene data show CDR1 as DFQATT and CDR2 as SNEGSKA (reference sequence). After removal of 3 bases from V and 5 bases from J, the junction contained 4 bases not matched to a gene. The CDR3 coding sequence is TGCAGTGCTAGGACCGGGACTAGCGACGAGCAGTACTTC. Translating gives CSARTGTSDEQYF.

The gene calls are TRBV6-2 or TRBV6-3 and TRBJ2-5; 10 bases match TRBD2. The CDR3 consists of 16 residues. Germline V CDR1 and CDR2: MNHEY, SVGEGT. The V gene end was trimmed by 6 bases and the J gene end by 5 bases; junction bases not matched to a gene: 12. CDR3 nucleotides: TGTGCCAGCAGGGGACAACTAGCGGGAAAACGGGAGACCCAGTACTTC. Translating it yields CASRGQLAGKRETQYF.